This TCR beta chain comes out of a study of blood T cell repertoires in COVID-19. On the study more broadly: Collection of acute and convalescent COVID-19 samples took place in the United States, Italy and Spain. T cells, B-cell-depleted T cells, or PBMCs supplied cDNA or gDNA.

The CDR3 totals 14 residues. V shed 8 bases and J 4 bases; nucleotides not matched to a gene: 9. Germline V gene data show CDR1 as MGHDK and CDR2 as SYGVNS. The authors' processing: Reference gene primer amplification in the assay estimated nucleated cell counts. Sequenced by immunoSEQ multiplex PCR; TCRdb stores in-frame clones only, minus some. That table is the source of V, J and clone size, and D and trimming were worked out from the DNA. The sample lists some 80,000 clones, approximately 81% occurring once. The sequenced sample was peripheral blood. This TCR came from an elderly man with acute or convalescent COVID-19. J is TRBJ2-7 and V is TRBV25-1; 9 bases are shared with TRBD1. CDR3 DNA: TGTGCCAGCGTCGGGACAGGGACTGGATACGAGCAGTACTTC. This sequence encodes CASVGTGTGYEQYF.